Below, 18 T cell receptor beta chains from the same sample are listed, as sequenced in a study of T-cell reconstitution after alpha-beta-depleted transplantation in children. Unique molecular identifiers tagged the TCRbeta library. Each CDR3 protein gets one entry after TCRdb re-called the PCR reads with MiXCR. The sample lists hundreds of thousands of distinct CDR3 sequences; roughly 10% were seen once. The starting material was PBMCs from the stem cell graft donor, obtained from the stem cell graft. All receptors derive from a human donor who donated a stem cell graft to a child with acute myeloid leukemia.

The J gene is TRBJ2-7, the V gene TRBV7-9; a possible D gene is TRBD2 (5 bases). The germline V gene encodes CDR1 SEHNR and CDR2 FQNEAQ (reference sequence). Trimming took 4 bases from V and 6 from J, leaving 19 bases between them. This CDR3 contains 15 residues. The CDR3 region is CASSSSLVNVGEQYF. Written as DNA, the CDR3 is TGTGCCAGCAGCTCATCACTAGTCAATGTGGGCGAGCAGTACTTC.

In this sample, this clonotype turned up a few times. The chain is built from TRBV7-2 and TRBJ2-7, with D perhaps TRBD1 (6 bases). Per germline, CDR1 SGHTA and CDR2 FQGNSA. Trimming took 5 bases from V and 3 from J, leaving 11 bases between them. The CDR3 has 13 amino acids. CDR3 region: CASSPPGHYEQYF. CDR3 in DNA: TGTGCCAGCAGCCCCCCGGGACACTACGAGCAGTACTTC.

The chain uses TRBV28 and TRBJ2-1; D is unclear. CDR1 and CDR2 from the germline V gene are MDHEN and SYDVKM. The CDR3 consists of 13 residues. V lost 7 bases to trimming and J lost 1 base, with 8 bases between them. In DNA, the CDR3 is TGTGCCAGCAACCTTTTATCCTACAATGAGCAGTTCTTC. It specifies CASNLLSYNEQFF.

This clonotype was found many times. The chain links TRBV5-1 to TRBJ2-7; D not resolved. With 0 bases removed from V and 3 bases from J, the gap between germline ends came to 10 bases. The CDR3 totals 14 residues. The germline CDR1 and CDR2 sequences are SGHRS and YFSETQ. The DNA for the CDR3 is TGCGCCAGCAGCTTGGCCGCGATCAACTACGAGCAGTACTTC. Protein sequence: CASSLAAINYEQYF.

The chain carries TRBV18 and TRBJ2-7; TRBD2 agrees at 8 bases. Unmatched junction bases numbered 8, after V lost 2 bases and J lost 11 bases. CDR3 length: 13 amino acids. Per the germline V gene, CDR1 is KGHSH and CDR2 is LQKENI. This chain's CDR3 is CASSPSGGMAEYF. In nucleotides, the CDR3 is TGTGCCAGCTCACCATCGGGGGGGATGGCGGAGTACTTC.

This clonotype was counted at least ten times. The genes are TRBV15 and TRBJ1-2; the D gene is possibly TRBD1 (5 bases). The length of the CDR3 is 13 residues. Trimming pared 3 bases from V and 6 bases from J, leaving 11 bases between. Per the germline V gene, CDR1 is LNHNV and CDR2 is YYDKDF (reference sequence). CDR3 amino acids: CATSRGEQDGYTF. The CDR3 nucleotides read TGTGCCACCAGCAGGGGGGAACAGGATGGCTACACCTTC.

This clonotype was observed a few times. The V call is TRBV10-3, the J call TRBJ1-1; D unresolved. This CDR3 contains 15 residues. V was clipped by 11 bases and J by 1 base, with 20 bases between them. Germline V CDR1 and CDR2: ENHRY, SYGVKD. The chain's CDR3 is CAANRPGFSNTEAFF. The CDR3 DNA follows: TGTGCCGCAAACCGCCCGGGATTCTCGAACACTGAAGCTTTCTTT.

The chain carries TRBV5-1 and TRBJ2-5; 7 positions agree with TRBD2. V lost 3 bases, J lost 4 bases, and 12 bases stayed unmatched. Germline V CDR1 and CDR2: SGHRS, YFSETQ. CDR3 length: 16 amino acids. CDR3 residues: CASSSTTLAAGETQYF. The CDR3 DNA is TGCGCCAGCAGCTCGACTACCCTAGCGGCAGGAGAGACCCAGTACTTC.

The rearrangement links TRBV7-9 to TRBJ2-5; a possible D gene is TRBD2 (6 bases). The germline V gene has CDR1 SEHNR and CDR2 FQNEAQ (reference sequence). There are 16 residues in the CDR3. The V end lost 4 bases, the J end lost 2 bases, and 17 bases lay between the germline ends. The CDR3 reads CASSSLGAGTQETQYF. The CDR3 nucleotides read TGTGCCAGCAGCTCTCTTGGAGCGGGCACACAAGAGACCCAGTACTTC.

The sample holds a few counts of this clonotype. This chain uses TRBV7-8 with TRBJ1-1, with a possible D match to TRBD1 (6 bases). The germline gives CDR1 SGHVS, CDR2 FQNEAQ. This CDR3 spans 15 amino acids. V dropped 1 base and J dropped 4 bases, with 13 bases sitting between them. The CDR3 protein is CASSLGQGTTTEAFF. DNA of the CDR3: TGTGCCAGCAGCTTAGGGCAGGGGACGACCACTGAAGCTTTCTTT.

This clonotype was observed many times. The genes are TRBV29-1 and TRBJ2-7; D possibly matches TRBD1 or TRBD2 (6 bases each). V gave up 4 bases and J gave up 4 bases, with 23 bases separating them. Germline loops: CDR1 SQVTM, CDR2 ANQGSEA. CDR3 length: 16 residues. The CDR3 nucleotides are TGCAGCGTTGTGAGACTCCCTAGGGGGGACCTTTACGAGCAGTACTTC. Translation gives CSVVRLPRGDLYEQYF.

This clonotype was detected ten times or more. V usage is TRBV6-5 and J usage is TRBJ2-3; 7 bases map to TRBD2. V lost 2 bases, J lost 6 bases, and 5 bases stayed unmatched. This CDR3 has 14 amino acids. The V gene's germline CDR1 is MNHEY and CDR2 SVGAGI. As DNA, the CDR3 is TGTGCCAGCAGTTACGCCACCGGGGGGGATACGCAGTATTTT. Its translation: CASSYATGGDTQYF.

This clonotype appeared once. The genes are TRBV29-1 and TRBJ2-1; possible D gene TRBD2, 5 bases. The CDR3 is 13 amino acids. Trimming shortened V by 7 bases and J by 9 bases, and 19 bases separated the two germline ends. Per the germline V gene, CDR1 is SQVTM and CDR2 is ANQGSEA. The CDR3 sequence is CSAPVSGSFEQFF. DNA for the CDR3: TGCAGCGCCCCAGTCTCGGGGAGCTTTGAGCAGTTCTTC.

The rearrangement links TRBV7-3 to TRBJ2-7; TRBD2 agrees at 11 bases. This CDR3 spans 14 amino acids. Germline-derived CDR1 and CDR2 are SGHTA and FQGTGA. V dropped 5 bases and J dropped 7; count of bases not matched to a gene: 7. The CDR3 sequence: CASSPRLAGYEQYF. CDR3 bases: TGTGCCAGCAGCCCCCGACTAGCGGGATATGAGCAGTACTTC.

This clonotype was detected only a few times. The chain is built from TRBV24-1 and TRBJ2-1; TRBD2 matches at 9 bases. The germline CDR1 and CDR2 sequences are KGHDR and SFDVKD. This CDR3 spans 17 amino acids. The V and J ends lost 3 bases and 0 bases, in that order; junction bases with no gene match: 5. CDR3 sequence (DNA): TGTGCCACCAGTGATCCGAATAGCGGGAGCTCCTACAATGAGCAGTTCTTC. As protein: CATSDPNSGSSYNEQFF.

This clonotype was detected a few times. The chain carries TRBV29-1 and TRBJ2-7; D is possibly TRBD1 (5 bases). The germline gives CDR1 SQVTM, CDR2 ANQGSEA. The CDR3 length is 12 residues. Trimming cost V 4 bases and J 2 bases, with 9 bases left between them. As DNA, the CDR3 is TGCAGCGTTGGTAAGGGGCCCTACGAGCAGTACTTC. As protein: CSVGKGPYEQYF.

This clonotype was seen ten or more times. This chain links TRBV4-3 with TRBJ2-1; D is undetermined. The CDR3 has 14 residues. Germline-derived CDR1 and CDR2 are LGHNA and YSLEER. The V and J ends lost 1 base and 5 bases respectively, with 9 bases between them. CDR3 sequence reads: CASSQARTDNEQFF. DNA of the CDR3: TGCGCCAGCAGCCAAGCTCGGACGGACAATGAGCAGTTCTTC.

In its sample, this clonotype was seen many times. The chain uses TRBV29-1 and TRBJ2-1; no definite D call. The germline CDR1 and CDR2 sequences are SQVTM and ANQGSEA. V was pared by 2 bases and J by 9 bases, with 2 bases between. The CDR3 totals 9 residues. This CDR3 reads CSVESEQFF. CDR3 coding DNA: TGCAGCGTTGAAAGTGAGCAGTTCTTC.